Following are 29 T cell receptor beta chains from one sample sequenced in a study of blood T cell repertoires in COVID-19. This table comes from immunoSEQ multiplex PCR, and its TCRdb copy is limited to in-frame clones, with some not included. In the table there are fewer than 350,000 clones, 87% of which are singletons. The sequencing input was peripheral blood. These receptors were taken from a man aged 30-40 years with COVID-19, enrolled during active disease.

The chain joins TRBV5-1 to TRBJ2-3; 7 nucleotides match TRBD2. Germline V lookup: CDR1 SGHRS, CDR2 YFSETQ. J lost 3 bases, V lost 0 bases, and 22 bases had no gene match. The CDR3 spans 21 residues. The CDR3 region is CASSLVLGTGGETGGTDTQYF. The CDR3 DNA sequence: TGCGCCAGCAGCTTGGTGTTAGGGACGGGAGGTGAGACGGGAGGAACAGATACGCAGTATTTT.

V gene TRBV10-2 combines with J gene TRBJ1-5; D remains ambiguous. The germline V gene has CDR1 WSHSY and CDR2 SAAADI. The CDR3 consists of 13 residues. The V end lost 6 bases, the J end lost 0 bases, and 6 bases lay between the germline ends. The CDR3 spells CASSDYSNQPQHF. The CDR3 DNA reads as TGCGCCAGCAGCGACTATAGCAATCAGCCCCAGCATTTT.

The V and J genes are TRBV4-3 and TRBJ2-7; TRBD2 matches at 13 bases. Germline-derived CDR1 and CDR2 are LGHNA and YSLEER. Germline trimming cut 4 bases from V and 0 bases from J; bases unmatched to any gene: 3. CDR3 length: 16 amino acids. CDR3 nucleotide sequence: TGCGCCAGCAGCCCCGGACTAGCGGGAGCCTCCTACGAGCAGTACTTC. Its translation is CASSPGLAGASYEQYF.

This clone was detected a few times. The rearrangement joins TRBV7-3 to TRBJ2-1; possible D gene TRBD2, 5 bases. Germline-derived CDR1 and CDR2 are SGHTA and FQGTGA. This CDR3 has 13 amino acids. V was clipped by 4 bases and J by 10 bases, with 14 bases between them. The DNA of the CDR3 is TGTGCCAGCAGCTCGAGGGCTTTTGGCGAGCAGTTCTTC. Protein product: CASSSRAFGEQFF. Supplemented by reference TRBV7-3 and TRBJ2-1, the full variable domain reads GAGVSQTPSNKVTEKGKYVELRCDPISGHTALYWYRQSLGQGPEFLIYFQGTGAADDSGLPNDRFFAVRPEGSVSTLKIQRTERGDSAVYLCASSSRAFGEQFFGPGTRLTVL.

The chain joins TRBV3-1 (or the pseudogene TRBV3-2) to TRBJ2-1; D gene unclear. In germline, CDR1 is LGHDT, CDR2 YNNKEL (reference sequence). The CDR3 loop spans 15 amino acids. V lost 1 base to trimming and J lost 6 bases, with 13 bases between them. The CDR3 DNA reads TGTGCCAGCAGCCAAGGCCCAGCCCACAGCAATGAGCAGTTCTTC. Its protein is CASSQGPAHSNEQFF.

J is TRBJ2-7 and V is TRBV7-9; 7 nucleotides match TRBD2. This CDR3 has 15 amino acids. V gave up 0 bases and J gave up 2 bases; unmatched junction bases: 4. Germline CDR1 and CDR2: SEHNR and FQNEAQ (reference sequence). The CDR3 DNA is TGTGCCAGCAGCTTAGCGGAGACTAGCCCCTACGAGCAGTACTTC. This translates into CASSLAETSPYEQYF.

The V call is TRBV18, the J call TRBJ2-4, with 7 positions matching TRBD1. With V trimmed by 7 bases and J by 8 bases, 8 bases remained unmatched. The length of the CDR3 is 13 residues. The germline V gene has CDR1 KGHSH and CDR2 LQKENI. This chain's CDR3 is CASLGQERDIQYF. For the CDR3, the DNA is TGTGCCAGCTTAGGACAGGAAAGGGACATTCAGTACTTC. Looking up the rest from reference TRBV18 and TRBJ2-4 gives the full variable domain: NAGVMQNPRHLVRRRGQEARLRCSPMKGHSHVYWYRQLPEEGLKFMVYLQKENIIDESGMPKERFSAEFPKEGPSILRIQQVVRGDSAAYFCASLGQERDIQYFGAGTRLSVL.

This chain joins TRBV4-2 and TRBJ2-3; TRBD2 is a possible D gene (7 bases). There are 15 residues in the CDR3. CDR1 and CDR2 (germline): LGHNA, YNFKEQ. Trimming cost V 7 bases and J 6 bases, with 20 bases left between them. The CDR3 loop is CASNLGGDRRDTQYF. DNA for the CDR3: TGTGCCAGCAATTTAGGGGGGGACCGCCGGGATACGCAGTATTTT.

The gene calls are TRBV6-2 or TRBV6-3 and TRBJ1-5; 7 nucleotides agree with TRBD1. Unmatched junction bases numbered 9, after V lost 6 bases and J lost 1 base. CDR1 and CDR2 (germline): MNHEY, SVGEGT. The CDR3 is 16 amino acids. The CDR3: CASSSWTGESNQPQHF. DNA for the CDR3: TGTGCCAGCAGCTCTTGGACAGGAGAAAGCAATCAGCCCCAGCATTTT.

The CDR3 DNA reads TGTGCCAGCAGTGAGAATGGGGAGTACTACGAGCAGTACTTC. Protein: CASSENGEYYEQYF. The rearrangement links TRBV2 to TRBJ2-7, with D possibly TRBD2 on 5 matching bases. V lost 3 bases and J lost 3, with 12 bases in between. Germline loops: CDR1 SNHLY, CDR2 FYNNEI. There are 14 residues in the CDR3.

CDR3 sequence (DNA): TGTGCCAGCAGCAGGGGGACTAGCGATTGGTATGAGCAGTTCTTC. This codes for CASSRGTSDWYEQFF. The chain carries TRBV7-2 and TRBJ2-1, with 10 bases lining up with TRBD2. Germline loops: CDR1 SGHTA, CDR2 FQGNSA. CDR3 length: 15 amino acids. Trimming at V came to 5 bases and at J to 8 bases, leaving 9 bases not matched to a gene.

This clone was observed once. The chain carries TRBV25-1 and TRBJ1-1; the match to TRBD1 covers 8 bases. The CDR3 is 15 residues long. J lost 5 bases, V lost 3 bases, and 8 bases had no gene match. The V gene's germline CDR1 is MGHDK and CDR2 SYGVNS. CDR3 loop: CASSEKTGARTEAFF. The CDR3 nucleotides read TGTGCCAGCAGTGAGAAGACAGGGGCGAGGACTGAAGCTTTCTTT.

The chain links TRBV6-1 to TRBJ1-3; D is possibly TRBD1 (6 bases). The V gene's germline CDR1 is MNHNS and CDR2 SASEGT. This CDR3 is built from 14 residues. V was clipped by 1 base and J by 9 bases, with 13 bases between them. The CDR3 nucleotides are TGTGCCAGCAGTGAAGGATTGGAAGGGGGCACCATATATTTT. The encoded protein is CASSEGLEGGTIYF.

The V and J genes are TRBV9 and TRBJ1-3, with TRBD1 matching 8 bases. This CDR3 has 15 amino acids. J was trimmed by 3 bases and V by 4 bases; bases with no gene match: 6. Per the germline V gene, CDR1 is SGDLS and CDR2 is YYNGEE. The CDR3 reads CASSPRQGSGNTIYF. In DNA, the CDR3 is TGTGCCAGCAGCCCGAGACAGGGGAGTGGAAACACCATATATTTT.

This sequence joins TRBV18 and TRBJ2-7; TRBD1 aligns across 9 bases. Germline V gene sequence: CDR1 KGHSH, CDR2 LQKENI. CDR3 length: 14 amino acids. The V and J ends lost 4 bases and 5 bases, in that order; junction bases with no gene match: 6. For the CDR3, the DNA is TGTGCCAGCTCACGACAGGGGGAATTTGACGAGCAGTACTTC. It yields the protein CASSRQGEFDEQYF.

The V and J genes are TRBV7-8 and TRBJ2-2, with D possibly being TRBD2 (6 bases). CDR3 length equals 16 residues. Germline V lookup: CDR1 SGHVS, CDR2 FQNEAQ. Trimming took off 2 bases at V and 2 bases at J, with 12 bases between the two ends. The CDR3 spells CASSLSDYPNTGELFF. CDR3 coding DNA: TGTGCCAGCAGCTTATCGGACTATCCTAACACCGGGGAGCTGTTTTTT.

The rearrangement links TRBV5-1 to TRBJ1-1; D unresolved. The germline V and J ends were trimmed by 3 bases and 0 bases, with 12 bases remaining between them. Germline assignment: CDR1 SGHRS and CDR2 YFSETQ. The CDR3 contains 15 residues. The CDR3 bases are TGCGCCAGCAGCTCTGGGCGGGTCTTGAACACTGAAGCTTTCTTT. Its translation is CASSSGRVLNTEAFF.

The rearrangement joins TRBV24-1 to TRBJ2-1, with 11 positions matching TRBD2. The J segment lost 0 bases and the V segment lost 6 bases, leaving 9 bases of the junction unmatched. The CDR3 is 18 amino acids. CDR1 is KGHDR, CDR2 SFDVKD, per germline. DNA of the CDR3: TGTGCCACCAGTCTCAATCCGGGACTAGCGGCCTCCTACAATGAGCAGTTCTTC. This gives the protein CATSLNPGLAASYNEQFF.

J is TRBJ1-2 and V is TRBV19; 7 bases are a match to TRBD1. This CDR3 contains 14 residues. The J segment lost 5 bases and the V segment lost 5 bases, leaving 8 bases of the junction unmatched. Per the germline V gene, CDR1 is LNHDA and CDR2 is SQIVND (reference sequence). Here the CDR3 reads CASSLGTALYGYTF. DNA of the CDR3: TGTGCCAGTAGTCTCGGGACAGCTCTTTATGGCTACACCTTC.

The CDR3 nucleotides are TGTGCCAGCAGCCGACTAGCGGGGGGCACGAACACCGGGGAGCTGTTTTTT. Protein product: CASSRLAGGTNTGELFF. The chain uses TRBV7-8 and TRBJ2-2; 13 bases agree with TRBD2. V shed 5 bases, J shed 0 bases, and the junction held 3 bases outside the gene matches. Germline-derived CDR1 and CDR2 are SGHVS and FQNEAQ. The CDR3 is 17 amino acids.

This clone appeared a single time. In DNA form, the CDR3 reads TGTGCCAGCAGCCAGGGACAGGGAACGTGTGGAAACACCATATATTTT. Its protein is CASSQGQGTCGNTIYF. The chain joins TRBV3-1 (or the pseudogene TRBV3-2) to TRBJ1-3, with TRBD1 matching over 9 bases. CDR3 length: 16 residues. V was pared by 3 bases and J by 3 bases, with 6 bases of the junction left unmatched. The germline V gene encodes CDR1 LGHDT and CDR2 YNNKEL (reference sequence).

This chain uses TRBV27 with TRBJ1-2, with TRBD1 matching 8 bases. Germline CDR1 is MNHEY and CDR2 is SMNVEV (reference sequence). The CDR3 covers 13 residues. The V and J ends lost 7 bases and 4 bases, in that order; junction bases with no gene match: 5. CDR3 in DNA: TGTGCCAGCACCAGAGACAGGGGCTATGGCTACACCTTC. This gives the protein CASTRDRGYGYTF.

V usage is TRBV5-4 and J usage is TRBJ2-1; no firm D call. The CDR3 extends over 15 amino acids. V shed 2 bases and J shed 0 bases, with 9 bases lying between them. Germline assignment: CDR1 SGHNT and CDR2 YYREEE (reference sequence). CDR3 DNA sequence: TGTGCCAGCAGCTTTAGCCGCAGCTCCTACAATGAGCAGTTCTTC. This sequence encodes CASSFSRSSYNEQFF.

The rearrangement links TRBV6-1 to TRBJ2-2; D is undetermined. The CDR3 is 13 residues long. CDR1 is MNHNS, CDR2 SASEGT, per germline. V was shortened by 3 bases and J by 4 bases, with 6 bases between the two germline ends. CDR3 sequence reads: CASSEYSTGELFF. The DNA of the CDR3 is TGTGCCAGCAGTGAGTACAGCACCGGGGAGCTGTTTTTT.

The genes are TRBV30 and TRBJ1-1, with D possibly matching TRBD1 (6 bases). CDR3 length equals 13 residues. V shed 0 bases and J shed 4 bases, with 9 bases lying between them. Germline values: CDR1 GTSNPN, CDR2 SVGIG (reference sequence). Written as DNA, the CDR3 is TGTGCCTGGAGTGTACAGGGCAGCACTGAAGCTTTCTTT. Residues: CAWSVQGSTEAFF.

The chain joins TRBV23-1 to TRBJ1-5, with 9 bases aligning to TRBD1. TRBV23-1 carries the ORF label, with uncertain function. J gave up 1 base and V 3 bases, and 4 bases lay outside the gene matches. CDR3 length: 16 residues. CDR3 residues: CASSQPDRGSNQPQHF. In DNA, the CDR3 is TGCGCCAGCAGTCAGCCGGACAGGGGAAGCAATCAGCCCCAGCATTTT.

This clone showed up just once. This sequence joins TRBV6-2 or TRBV6-3 and TRBJ2-2, with TRBD1 identical over 7 bases. CDR1 and CDR2 (germline): MNHEY, SVGEGT. Unmatched junction bases numbered 8, after V lost 5 bases and J lost 2 bases. The CDR3 contains 16 residues. The CDR3 protein is CASSTRQGTNTGELFF. CDR3 sequence (DNA): TGTGCCAGCAGTACCCGACAGGGCACTAACACCGGGGAGCTGTTTTTT.

The chain links TRBV30 to TRBJ2-5; D might be TRBD2 (5 bases). The CDR3 sequence is 15 residues long. V lost 0 bases and J lost 4, with 15 bases in between. Germline V gene sequence: CDR1 GTSNPN, CDR2 SVGIG (reference sequence). The CDR3 nucleotides read TGTGCCTGGAGTGTAATTACGGGGATGAGAGAGACCCAGTACTTC. It is translated as CAWSVITGMRETQYF.

The chain couples TRBV24-1 to TRBJ2-5, with a weak D call TRBD2 (7 bases). This CDR3 has 16 amino acids. Trimming cost V 2 bases and J 5 bases, with 17 bases left between them. In germline, CDR1 is KGHDR, CDR2 SFDVKD. CDR3 coding DNA: TGTGCCACCAGTGATTGGTTCGGGGGGCCGTTGGAGACCCAGTACTTC. Residues: CATSDWFGGPLETQYF.